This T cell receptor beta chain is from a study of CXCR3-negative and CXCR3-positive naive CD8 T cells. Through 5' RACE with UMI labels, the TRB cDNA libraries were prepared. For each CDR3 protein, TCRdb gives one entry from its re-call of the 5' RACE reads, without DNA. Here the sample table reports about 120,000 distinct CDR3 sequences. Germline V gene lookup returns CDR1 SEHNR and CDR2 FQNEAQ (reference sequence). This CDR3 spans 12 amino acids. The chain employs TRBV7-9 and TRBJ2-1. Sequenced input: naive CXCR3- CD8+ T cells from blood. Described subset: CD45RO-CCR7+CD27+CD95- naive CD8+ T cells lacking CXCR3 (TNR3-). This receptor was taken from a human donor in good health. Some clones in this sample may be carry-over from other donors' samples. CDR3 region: CASSSLKGEQFF.